The 23 T cell receptor beta chains below were found in one sample sequenced in a study of T cell changes during pregnancy in multiple sclerosis. Profiled with immunoSEQ multiplex PCR; TCRdb holds only in-frame clones, not every one. Of almost 25,000 clones in the sample, roughly 91% were seen once. The material was CD4+ T cells from peripheral blood mononuclear cells, obtained in the first trimester of pregnancy. These TCRs come from a female donor in good health, enrolled as a control in a pregnancy study.

The rearrangement joins TRBV28 to TRBJ2-5; a weak D match, TRBD2 (5 bases). The end of the DNA is better explained by TRBJ2-7, so the J call may be wrong. The CDR3 contains 13 residues. Germline assignment: CDR1 MDHEN and CDR2 SYDVKM. As DNA, the CDR3 is TGTGCCAGCAGTGGTCCGGGAATTTACGAGCAGTACTTC. Amino acid sequence: CASSGPGIYEQYF.

The chain has TRBV6-5 and TRBJ1-2; no firm D call. This CDR3 spans 16 amino acids. Germline V gene sequence: CDR1 MNHEY, CDR2 SVGAGI. The V and J ends lost 1 base and 4 bases respectively, with 16 bases between them. The CDR3 nucleotides read TGTGCCAGCAGTTACTTAGCACCCCCCGGATCCTATGGCTACACCTTC. This sequence encodes CASSYLAPPGSYGYTF.

A single count supports this clone. CDR3 bases: TGCGCCAGCGGGGAAATGACAGCGAACACTGAAGCTTTCTTT. Residues: CASGEMTANTEAFF. The rearrangement joins TRBV5-1 to TRBJ1-1; D might be TRBD1 (5 bases). The CDR3 runs to 14 residues. V lost 7 bases, J lost 1 base, and 14 bases lay in between. Germline CDR1 and CDR2: SGHRS and YFSETQ.

CDR3 nucleotide sequence: TGTGCCAGCACCCGGGAAGGCGTCTTTGAGCAGTTCTTC. This codes for CASTREGVFEQFF. The J gene is TRBJ2-1, the V gene TRBV6-1, with TRBD2 as a possible D gene (5 bases). CDR3 length equals 13 residues. With 7 bases removed from V and 9 bases from J, the gap between germline ends came to 16 bases. The V gene's germline CDR1 is MNHNS and CDR2 SASEGT.

This chain joins TRBV11-2 and TRBJ2-5; 9 nucleotides agree with TRBD2. Germline CDR1 reads SGHAT; CDR2 reads FQNNGV. V lost 5 bases, J lost 5 bases, and 12 bases stayed unmatched. The CDR3 is 16 residues long. DNA for the CDR3: TGTGCCAGCAGCCTGTGGGTGGCGGGGGGGCCGGAGACCCAGTACTTC. Translating gives CASSLWVAGGPETQYF.

The chain recombines TRBV5-1 with TRBJ2-2, with TRBD2 matching over 10 bases. Germline CDR1 and CDR2: SGHRS and YFSETQ. V lost 7 bases and J lost 2; bases outside the gene matches: 14. The CDR3 is made up of 18 amino acids. CDR3 residues: CASAPLAGANFNTGELFF. The CDR3 DNA follows: TGCGCCAGCGCTCCCCTAGCGGGGGCCAACTTCAACACCGGGGAGCTGTTTTTT.

As concerns this clone: A read error may account for a junction end that differs from germline. The J gene is TRBJ2-5, the V gene TRBV18, with D perhaps TRBD2 (6 bases). The CDR3 length is 14 residues. The germline CDR1 and CDR2 sequences are KGHSH and LQKENI. CDR3 sequence (DNA): TGTGCCAGCTCACGCGGGGCCAACCAGGAGACCCAGTACTTC. It codes for CASSRGANQETQYF. Looking up the rest from reference TRBV18 and TRBJ2-5 gives the full variable domain: NAGVMQNPRHLVRRRGQEARLRCSPMKGHSHVYWYRQLPEEGLKFMVYLQKENIIDESGMPKERFSAEFPKEGPSILRIQQVVRGDSAAYFCASSRGANQETQYFGPGTRLLVL.

V usage is TRBV5-6 and J usage is TRBJ2-2; tentatively, D is TRBD2 (6 bases). V gave up 7 bases and J gave up 6 bases, with 13 bases separating them. The germline V gene has CDR1 SGHDT and CDR2 YYEEEE. The CDR3 spans 13 residues. For the CDR3, the DNA is TGTGCCAGCCAAGCCAGGGACTCCGGGGAGCTGTTTTTT. Translation gives CASQARDSGELFF. Full variable domain (remainder filled in from reference TRBV5-6 and TRBJ2-2): DAGVTQSPTHLIKTRGQQVTLRCSPKSGHDTVSWYQQALGQGPQFIFQYYEEEERQRGNFPDRFSGHQFPNYSSELNVNALLLGDSALYLCASQARDSGELFFGEGSRLTVL.

The gene calls are TRBV19 and TRBJ2-7, with TRBD1 identical over 11 bases. The CDR3 runs 15 residues. The germline gives CDR1 LNHDA, CDR2 SQIVND (reference sequence). V lost 10 bases and J lost 3; bases outside the gene matches: 11. CDR3 in amino acids: CATAAGTGGDYEQYF. CDR3 DNA: TGTGCCACCGCTGCCGGGACAGGGGGTGACTACGAGCAGTACTTC.

This sequence joins TRBV11-2 and TRBJ2-2; weak D call: TRBD2 (5 bases). The V and J ends lost 5 bases and 6 bases respectively, with 13 bases between them. This CDR3 comprises 14 residues. In germline, CDR1 is SGHAT, CDR2 FQNNGV. The CDR3 sequence is CASSGRTSAGELFF. The CDR3 coding sequence is TGTGCCAGCAGCGGGAGAACTAGTGCCGGGGAGCTGTTTTTT.

This chain uses TRBV18 with TRBJ1-1; D may be TRBD1 (6 bases). The CDR3 length is 15 residues. The germline V and J ends were trimmed by 3 bases and 0 bases, with 11 bases remaining between them. Germline V CDR1 and CDR2: KGHSH, LQKENI. CDR3 bases: TGTGCCAGCTCACCTCAGGACAGATTGAACACTGAAGCTTTCTTT. Protein sequence: CASSPQDRLNTEAFF.

CDR3: CASSTQGGGEAFF. CDR3 bases: TGTGCCAGTAGTACCCAGGGGGGCGGTGAAGCTTTCTTT. The chain carries TRBV19 and TRBJ1-1, with TRBD1 matching over 7 bases. The germline CDR1 and CDR2 sequences are LNHDA and SQIVND (reference sequence). V gave up 4 bases and J gave up 7 bases; unmatched junction bases: 6. The CDR3 length is 13 residues.

This clone has a single count. The rearrangement links TRBV19 to TRBJ1-1, with D maybe TRBD1 (5 bases). V was clipped by 4 bases and J by 3 bases, with 18 bases between them. The CDR3 runs 16 residues. Germline CDR1 and CDR2: LNHDA and SQIVND (reference sequence). The chain's CDR3 is CASSKGAGRRHTEAFF. CDR3 coding DNA: TGTGCCAGTAGTAAGGGAGCAGGGAGGAGGCACACTGAAGCTTTCTTT.

The chain has TRBV19 and TRBJ2-1, with a tentative D call TRBD2 (5 bases). V lost 10 bases to trimming and J lost 4 bases, with 17 bases between them. The length of the CDR3 is 14 residues. The germline CDR1 and CDR2 sequences are LNHDA and SQIVND (reference sequence). This CDR3 reads CATAEGDRYNEQFF. CDR3 sequence (DNA): TGTGCCACCGCCGAGGGAGATAGATACAATGAGCAGTTCTTC.

CDR3 residues: CASSVDRRYGYTF. DNA for the CDR3: TGTGCCAGCAGCGTGGACAGGCGCTATGGCTACACCTTC. The genes are TRBV9 and TRBJ1-2; 7 bases align to TRBD1. The CDR3 runs 13 residues. V shed 2 bases, J shed 4 bases, and the junction held 2 bases outside the gene matches. Germline-derived CDR1 and CDR2 are SGDLS and YYNGEE.

The chain combines TRBV30 with TRBJ1-2; 8 positions agree with TRBD1. Germline V gene lookup returns CDR1 GTSNPN and CDR2 SVGIG (reference sequence). The CDR3 is 13 amino acids. Trimming took 6 bases from V and 5 from J; bases not matched to a gene: 8. Here the CDR3 DNA reads TGTGCCTGCTCCAGGGGGCGAGAGTATGGCTACACCTTC. Protein sequence: CACSRGREYGYTF. Supplemented by reference TRBV30 and TRBJ1-2, the full variable domain reads SQTIHQWPATLVQPVGSPLSLECTVEGTSNPNLYWYRQAAGRGLQLLFYSVGIGQISSEVPQNLSASRPQDRQFILSSKKLLLSDSGFYLCACSRGREYGYTFGSGTRLTVV.

The gene calls are TRBV4-1 and TRBJ1-2; the match to TRBD1 covers 7 bases. V shed 2 bases, J shed 0 bases, and the junction held 12 bases outside the gene matches. CDR1 and CDR2 from the germline V gene are MGHRA and YSYEKL. CDR3 length equals 18 residues. CDR3 sequence reads: CASSQIPDRAQSNYGYTF. In DNA form, the CDR3 reads TGCGCCAGCAGCCAAATCCCCGACAGGGCCCAATCTAACTATGGCTACACCTTC.

The chain recombines TRBV7-2 with TRBJ2-1; 13 bases map to TRBD2. This CDR3 region has 15 residues. V lost 3 bases and J lost 10; bases outside the gene matches: 6. Germline-derived CDR1 and CDR2 are SGHTA and FQGNSA. The CDR3 nucleotides are TGTGCCAGCAGCTTCGGGACTAGCGGGACCCGGGAGCAGTTCTTC. This codes for CASSFGTSGTREQFF.

CDR3 DNA sequence: TGTGCCAGCGCTACAGGGTCGGGCTGGGAGCAGTTCTTC. This gives the protein CASATGSGWEQFF. This sequence joins TRBV2 and TRBJ2-1, with D possibly matching TRBD1 (6 bases). This CDR3 region has 13 residues. V was shortened by 8 bases and J by 10 bases, with 18 bases between the two germline ends. Germline CDR1 and CDR2: SNHLY and FYNNEI.

V is TRBV15 and J is TRBJ1-2; the D gene is possibly TRBD1 (6 bases). This CDR3 is 15 amino acids long. Germline V gene lookup returns CDR1 LNHNV and CDR2 YYDKDF (reference sequence). Trimming stripped 1 base from V and 2 bases from J, with 11 bases between. In DNA, the CDR3 is TGTGCCACCAGCAGAGGGGCCGACAGGAACTATGGCTACACCTTC. Protein: CATSRGADRNYGYTF.

The chain recombines TRBV11-3 with TRBJ2-1; D unresolved. The CDR3 runs to 15 residues. Germline V gene data show CDR1 as SGHNT and CDR2 as YENEEA. Trimming took 2 bases from V and 8 from J, leaving 16 bases between them. Here the CDR3 reads CASSLTGTNPYEQFF. CDR3 DNA: TGTGCCAGCAGCTTAACGGGTACTAATCCCTATGAGCAGTTCTTC. Full variable domain (missing parts from reference TRBV11-3 and TRBJ2-1): EAGVVQSPRYKIIEKKQPVAFWCNPISGHNTLYWYLQNLGQGPELLIRYENEEAVDDSQLPKDRFSAERLKGVDSTLKIQPAELGDSAVYLCASSLTGTNPYEQFFGPGTRLTVL.

The chain joins TRBV19 to TRBJ1-4, with a weak D call TRBD1 (5 bases). Germline CDR1 LNHDA, CDR2 SQIVND (reference sequence). V lost 4 bases, J lost 1 base, and 7 bases lay in between. This CDR3 comprises 14 residues. The CDR3, as DNA: TGTGCCAGTAGTAGCCAGGGAACTAATGAAAAACTGTTTTTT. Residues: CASSSQGTNEKLFF.

The chain joins TRBV5-1 to TRBJ1-4, with TRBD1 matching 7 bases. Germline V lookup: CDR1 SGHRS, CDR2 YFSETQ. V lost 4 bases and J lost 8; bases outside the gene matches: 5. The length of the CDR3 is 13 residues. The CDR3 coding sequence is TGCGCCAGCAGCGACAGGGCTGACGAAAAACTGTTTTTT. As protein: CASSDRADEKLFF.